This T cell receptor (beta chain) was observed in a study of blood T cells in healthy people across ages. The use of a sample-barcoded 5' primer and a J-beta primer mix characterized a second PCR of roughly 6 to 11 cycles. A single record per CDR3 protein comes from TCRdb applying MiXCR to the 5' RACE reads. The table has 1,500,000 or so distinct CDR3 sequences, roughly 43% seen once. This clonotype was seen a few times. The sample comprised blood. This sequence was found in a young woman in good health.

In DNA, the CDR3 is TGCAGTGCTAGTGGTCAGAGGCCATACGAGCAGTACTTC. As protein: CSASGQRPYEQYF. The V gene is TRBV20-1, the J gene TRBJ2-7; D remains unclear. The CDR3 covers 13 residues. Deletions cut 3 bases from V and 4 bases from J, with 13 bases between. Germline CDR1 is DFQATT and CDR2 is SNEGSKA (reference sequence).